What follows are 22 T cell receptor beta chains derived from one specimen sequenced in a study of CD8+CD57+ T cells in acquired aplastic anemia (dated by TCRdb to the late 2010s). Instrument used: Illumina HiSeq 2000. Profiling of TCR beta VDJ combinations and CDR3 sequences used genomic DNA as the template. TCRdb handled the public reads itself, with Q25 trimming in fastp and clone calling in MiXCR, and kept productive beta chains. Rows matching on CDR3 protein sequence are summarized as one entry with the most common DNA and genes. A total of 150,000 to 200,000 distinct CDR3 sequences appear in this sample, 50% to 75% of them only once. The top ten hold about 41% of the sample. Sample: sorted CD4+, CD8+, or CD8+CD57+ T cells (not recorded which) from PBMCs. All receptors derive from a human donor in good health.

The V gene is TRBV11-2, the J gene TRBJ2-7; tentative D call: TRBD1 (6 bases). Trimming cost V 1 base and J 1 base, with 14 bases left between them. CDR1 is SGHAT, CDR2 FQNNGV, per germline. The CDR3 is 16 residues long. The chain's CDR3 is CASSLAPKTGSYEQYF. The CDR3 region has the DNA TGTGCCAGCAGCTTAGCTCCAAAGACAGGATCCTACGAGCAGTACTTC.

The chain has TRBV7-2 and TRBJ2-5; 12 nucleotides match TRBD1. Germline V gene data show CDR1 as SGHTA and CDR2 as FQGNSA. J gave up 5 bases and V 4 bases, and 5 bases lay outside the gene matches. The CDR3 has 15 residues. DNA of the CDR3: TGTGCCAGCAGCTCCCGGGACAGGGGGCGGGAGACCCAGTACTTC. Protein: CASSSRDRGRETQYF.

The rearrangement links TRBV9 to TRBJ1-1; possibly TRBD1 for D (5 bases). V was clipped by 4 bases and J by 2 bases, with 12 bases between them. The germline CDR1 and CDR2 sequences are SGDLS and YYNGEE. The CDR3 runs 14 residues. The CDR3 DNA reads as TGTGCCAGCAGCTCAGTGGGGGGAAACACTGAAGCTTTCTTT. Protein: CASSSVGGNTEAFF.

Concerning this clonotype: A single base separates this from a much larger clone, so it may be a read error. The rearrangement links TRBV6-1 to TRBJ2-1; perhaps D is TRBD1 or TRBD2 (5 bases each). V lost 8 bases and J lost 4, with 18 bases in between. Germline CDR1 reads MNHNS; CDR2 reads SASEGT. This CDR3 has 15 amino acids. This CDR3 is CASPPRDHAYNEQFF. CDR3 DNA sequence: TGTGCCAGCCCACCGAGGGACCACGCGTACAATGAGCAGTTCTTC.

The V call is TRBV5-8, the J call TRBJ2-7; no definite D call. Germline CDR1 is SGHTS and CDR2 is YDEGEE. CDR3 size: 13 residues. Trimming shortened V by 0 bases and J by 3 bases, and 7 bases separated the two germline ends. The CDR3 is CASSLGHNYEQYF. The DNA of the CDR3 is TGTGCCAGCAGCTTGGGACACAACTACGAGCAGTACTTC.

The chain combines TRBV11-2 with TRBJ1-6; D is unresolved. The CDR3 is 14 amino acids. Germline CDR1 and CDR2: SGHAT and FQNNGV. V was trimmed by 9 bases and J by 10 bases, leaving 19 bases between them. This CDR3 is CASSINSGMSPLHF. Written as DNA, the CDR3 is TGTGCCAGTAGTATCAACAGCGGAATGTCACCCCTCCACTTT.

V usage is TRBV7-9 and J usage is TRBJ2-3, with TRBD1 identical over 9 bases. Per the germline V gene, CDR1 is SEHNR and CDR2 is FQNEAQ (reference sequence). V lost 3 bases and J lost 0; bases outside the gene matches: 13. CDR3 length equals 19 residues. The CDR3 loop is CASSFHEQGATTSTDTQYF. Here the CDR3 DNA reads TGTGCCAGCAGCTTCCACGAACAGGGGGCTACGACGAGCACAGATACGCAGTATTTT.

The gene calls are TRBV5-1 and TRBJ1-1; D is unresolved. The ends were cut back, 0 bases at V and 0 bases at J, with 6 bases in the middle. There are 14 residues in the CDR3. The germline V gene encodes CDR1 SGHRS and CDR2 YFSETQ. CDR3 residues: CASSLVQLNTEAFF. CDR3 coding DNA: TGCGCCAGCAGCTTGGTGCAGCTGAACACTGAAGCTTTCTTT.

The rearrangement links TRBV19 to TRBJ2-3; no definite D call. The length of the CDR3 is 15 residues. CDR1 and CDR2 from the germline V gene are LNHDA and SQIVND (reference sequence). Trimming removed 0 bases from V and 0 bases from J, with 7 bases in between. The CDR3 spells CASSIDRRSTDTQYF. CDR3 nucleotide sequence: TGTGCCAGTAGTATAGATCGGCGAAGCACAGATACGCAGTATTTT.

This clonotype appeared a few times. This chain uses TRBV7-6 with TRBJ2-7; possible D gene TRBD2, 5 bases. The germline CDR1 and CDR2 sequences are SGHVS and FNYEAQ. CDR3 length: 13 residues. Trimming pared 1 base from V and 6 bases from J, leaving 10 bases between. The CDR3 DNA is TGTGCCAGCAGCTTAGGTGACTATAGCGAGCAGTACTTC. Its protein is CASSLGDYSEQYF.

This clonotype showed up just once. The chain links TRBV7-3 to TRBJ2-5, with a weak D call TRBD2 (6 bases). Germline CDR1 SGHTA, CDR2 FQGTGA. Trimming removed 2 bases at V and 3 bases at J, with 10 bases between. The CDR3 contains 14 residues. The CDR3 spells CASSLGGTEETQYF. As DNA, the CDR3 is TGTGCCAGCAGCTTAGGGGGGACCGAAGAGACCCAGTACTTC.

This clonotype was recorded at least ten times. This chain links TRBV24-1 with TRBJ2-7, with D maybe TRBD1 (5 bases). This CDR3 has 13 residues. Looked up from germline, CDR1 is KGHDR and CDR2 is SFDVKD. Trimming shortened V by 3 bases and J by 1 base, and 6 bases separated the two germline ends. CDR3 sequence (DNA): TGTGCCACCAGTGATGGGGCGTCCTACGAGCAGTACTTC. It yields the protein CATSDGASYEQYF.

The genes are TRBV7-6 and TRBJ2-2; D is ambiguous. Trimming pared 1 base from V and 5 bases from J, leaving 8 bases between. The V gene's germline CDR1 is SGHVS and CDR2 FNYEAQ. This CDR3 has 14 amino acids. This CDR3 reads CASSLGELTGELFF. The DNA for the CDR3 is TGTGCCAGCAGCTTAGGCGAGTTAACCGGGGAGCTGTTTTTT.

V is TRBV20-1 and J is TRBJ2-7, with unresolved D. The CDR3 consists of 11 residues. Trimming removed 1 base at V and 5 bases at J, with 6 bases between. Germline V lookup: CDR1 DFQATT, CDR2 SNEGSKA (reference sequence). Here the CDR3 reads CSARGRHEQYF. CDR3 nucleotides: TGCAGTGCTAGAGGACGCCACGAGCAGTACTTC.

The V gene is TRBV25-1, the J gene TRBJ2-7; weak D call: TRBD1 (6 bases). CDR3 length: 14 residues. V lost 5 bases and J lost 5, with 16 bases in between. Germline CDR1 and CDR2: MGHDK and SYGVNS. The CDR3 bases are TGTGCCAGCAGTCCCCTAGGGGGTTTCAACGAGCAGTACTTC. Translated: CASSPLGGFNEQYF.

Ten or more counts support this clonotype. The rearrangement joins TRBV4-1 to TRBJ2-7; TRBD1 matches at 9 bases. Per germline, CDR1 MGHRA and CDR2 YSYEKL. V trimming: 4 bases; J trimming: 4 bases; junction bases outside the gene matches: 8. The CDR3 is 15 amino acids. The CDR3 protein is CASSPVQGAQYEQYF. CDR3 DNA: TGCGCCAGCAGCCCAGTACAGGGGGCCCAGTACGAGCAGTACTTC.

The rearrangement joins TRBV2 to TRBJ2-1, with D unresolved. In germline, CDR1 is SNHLY, CDR2 FYNNEI. V dropped 5 bases and J dropped 0 bases, with 8 bases sitting between them. This CDR3 contains 14 residues. The CDR3 loop reads CASSYMSSYNEQFF. CDR3 nucleotides: TGTGCCAGCAGTTACATGAGCTCCTACAATGAGCAGTTCTTC.

The chain joins TRBV24-1 to TRBJ2-3; 7 bases align to TRBD2. The germline V gene encodes CDR1 KGHDR and CDR2 SFDVKD. The CDR3 extends over 13 amino acids. V shed 6 bases, J shed 1 base, and the junction held 0 bases outside the gene matches. The CDR3 sequence is CATSSGGTDTQYF. For the CDR3, the DNA is TGTGCCACCAGTAGCGGGGGCACAGATACGCAGTATTTT.

V gene TRBV9 combines with J gene TRBJ2-7, with 7 bases fitting TRBD1. The V gene's germline CDR1 is SGDLS and CDR2 YYNGEE. J gave up 6 bases and V 3 bases, and 9 bases lay outside the gene matches. The CDR3 runs 14 residues. CDR3 bases: TGTGCCAGCAGCGCCACCGGACAGGTGAGCGAGCAGTACTTC. This encodes CASSATGQVSEQYF.

Comment on this clonotype: Given a much more abundant clone one base away, this may be a read error. V usage is TRBV27 and J usage is TRBJ1-6; a weak D match, TRBD1 (6 bases). Germline CDR1 and CDR2: MNHEY and SMNVEV (reference sequence). The CDR3 extends over 16 amino acids. The CDR3: CASSLAQGGLNAPLHF. CDR3 nucleotides: TGTGCCAGCAGTTTGGCACAGGGCGGGCTTAATGCACCCCTCCACTTT.

This clonotype appeared once. The chain links TRBV15 to TRBJ2-1; no clear D gene. Germline values: CDR1 LNHNV, CDR2 YYDKDF (reference sequence). V lost 0 bases and J lost 7, with 4 bases in between. The CDR3 length is 12 residues. The CDR3 DNA reads TGTGCCACCAGCAGAGATATAAATGAGCAGTTCTTC. Amino acid sequence: CATSRDINEQFF.

The V call is TRBV2, the J call TRBJ2-7; 9 bases fit TRBD1. CDR3 length: 13 amino acids. J lost 2 bases, V lost 8 bases, and 4 bases had no gene match. Germline CDR1 is SNHLY and CDR2 is FYNNEI. The CDR3 coding sequence is TGTGCCAGCGGCGGGGACAGGGCCTACGAGCAGTACTTC. Residues: CASGGDRAYEQYF. The whole variable domain, filled in from reference TRBV2 and TRBJ2-7, reads EPEVTQTPSHQVTQMGQEVILRCVPISNHLYFYWYRQILGQKVEFLVSFYNNEISEKSEIFDDQFSVERPDGSNFTLKIRSTKLEDSAMYFCASGGDRAYEQYFGPGTRLTVT.